Sequencing of this TCR beta chain was carried out in a study of cytomegalovirus exposure and HLA in healthy donors. Study at large: Early released data comprised 80 million to 90 million unique TCRs from HLA-typed donors.

Trimming cost V 2 bases and J 3 bases, with 13 bases left between them. This CDR3 is 16 amino acids long. Germline V gene lookup returns CDR1 KGHSH and CDR2 LQKENI. The primer mix had 60 Vbeta and 13 Jbeta primers. Produced via immunoSEQ multiplex PCR; TCRdb's table is partial and in-frame only. The sample has under 200,000 clones; roughly 76% are singletons. This chain connects TRBV18 to TRBJ1-4; D may be TRBD1 (6 bases). This clonotype was sampled from a human donor in good health. Material: PBMCs. DNA for the CDR3: TGTGCCAGCTCACCATATTCGGGACAATCTAATGAAAAACTGTTTTTT. Its translation is CASSPYSGQSNEKLFF.